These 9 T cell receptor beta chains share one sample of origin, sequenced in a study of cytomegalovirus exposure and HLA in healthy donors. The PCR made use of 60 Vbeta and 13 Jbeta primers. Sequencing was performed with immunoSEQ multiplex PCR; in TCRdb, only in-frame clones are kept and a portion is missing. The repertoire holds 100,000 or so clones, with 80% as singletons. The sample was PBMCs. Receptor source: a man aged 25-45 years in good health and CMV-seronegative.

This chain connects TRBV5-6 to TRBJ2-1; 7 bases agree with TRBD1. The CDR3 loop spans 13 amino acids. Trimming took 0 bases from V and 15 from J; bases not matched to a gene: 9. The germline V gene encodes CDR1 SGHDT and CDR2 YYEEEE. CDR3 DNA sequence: TGTGCCAGCAGCTTGGGGACAGGTGGAACTCGGTTCTTC. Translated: CASSLGTGGTRFF.

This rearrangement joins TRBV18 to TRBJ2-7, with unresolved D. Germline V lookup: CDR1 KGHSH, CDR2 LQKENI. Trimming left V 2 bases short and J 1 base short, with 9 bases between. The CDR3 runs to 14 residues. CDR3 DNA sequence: TGTGCCAGCTCACCAGTCCAGGCATCCTACGAGCAGTACTTC. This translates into CASSPVQASYEQYF. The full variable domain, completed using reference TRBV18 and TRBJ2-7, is NAGVMQNPRHLVRRRGQEARLRCSPMKGHSHVYWYRQLPEEGLKFMVYLQKENIIDESGMPKERFSAEFPKEGPSILRIQQVVRGDSAAYFCASSPVQASYEQYFGPGTRLTVT.

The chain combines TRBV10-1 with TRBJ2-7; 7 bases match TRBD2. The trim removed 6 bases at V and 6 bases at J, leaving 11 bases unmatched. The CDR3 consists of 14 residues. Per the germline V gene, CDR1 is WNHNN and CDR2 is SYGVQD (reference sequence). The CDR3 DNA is TGCGCCAGCAGGGCCACTGGACTAGACGGCGAGCAGTACTTC. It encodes CASRATGLDGEQYF.

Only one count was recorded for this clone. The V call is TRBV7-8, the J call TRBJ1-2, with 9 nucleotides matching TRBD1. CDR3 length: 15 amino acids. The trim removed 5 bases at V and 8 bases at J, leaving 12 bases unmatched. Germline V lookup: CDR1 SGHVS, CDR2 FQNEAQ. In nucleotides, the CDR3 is TGTGCCAGCAGCGGCTCCAACAGGGGGCTGGTAGGCTACACCTTC. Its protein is CASSGSNRGLVGYTF.

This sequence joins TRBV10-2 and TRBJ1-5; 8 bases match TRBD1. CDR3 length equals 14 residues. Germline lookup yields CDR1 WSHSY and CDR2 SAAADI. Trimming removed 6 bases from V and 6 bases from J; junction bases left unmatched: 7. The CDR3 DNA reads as TGCGCCAGCAGCTCCAGGGGGCTGGGTCAGCCCCAGCATTTT. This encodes CASSSRGLGQPQHF.

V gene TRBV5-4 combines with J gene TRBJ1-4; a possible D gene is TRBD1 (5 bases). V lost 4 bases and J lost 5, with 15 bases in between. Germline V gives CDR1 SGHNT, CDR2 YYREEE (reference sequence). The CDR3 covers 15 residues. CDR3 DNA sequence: TGTGCCAGCAGCAACCCCGGGACTGCAAATGAAAAACTGTTTTTT. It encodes CASSNPGTANEKLFF. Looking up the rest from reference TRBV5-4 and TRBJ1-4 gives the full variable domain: ETGVTQSPTHLIKTRGQQVTLRCSSQSGHNTVSWYQQALGQGPQFIFQYYREEENGRGNFPPRFSGLQFPNYSSELNVNALELDDSALYLCASSNPGTANEKLFFGSGTQLSVL.

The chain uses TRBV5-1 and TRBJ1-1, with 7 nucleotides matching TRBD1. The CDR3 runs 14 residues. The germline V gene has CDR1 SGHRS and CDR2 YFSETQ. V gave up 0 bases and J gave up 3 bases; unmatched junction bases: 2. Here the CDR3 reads CASSLGQGYTEAFF. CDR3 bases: TGCGCCAGCAGCTTGGGACAGGGCTACACTGAAGCTTTCTTT. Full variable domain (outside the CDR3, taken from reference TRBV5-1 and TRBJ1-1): KAGVTQTPRYLIKTRGQQVTLSCSPISGHRSVSWYQQTPGQGLQFLFEYFSETQRNKGNFPGRFSGRQFSNSRSEMNVSTLELGDSALYLCASSLGQGYTEAFFGQGTRLTVV.

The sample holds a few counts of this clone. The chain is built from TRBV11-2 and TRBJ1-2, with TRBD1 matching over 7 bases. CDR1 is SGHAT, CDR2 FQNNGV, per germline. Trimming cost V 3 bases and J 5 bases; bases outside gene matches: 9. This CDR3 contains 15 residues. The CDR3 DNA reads TGTGCCAGCAGCTTCCAGGACAGGCCCCAGTATGGCTACACCTTC. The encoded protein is CASSFQDRPQYGYTF.

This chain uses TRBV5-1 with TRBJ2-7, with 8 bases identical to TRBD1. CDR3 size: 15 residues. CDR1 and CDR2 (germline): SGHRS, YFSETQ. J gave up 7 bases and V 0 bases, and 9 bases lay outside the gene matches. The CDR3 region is CASSLDGTGSLEQYF. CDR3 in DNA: TGCGCCAGCAGCTTGGATGGGACAGGTAGTCTGGAGCAGTACTTC. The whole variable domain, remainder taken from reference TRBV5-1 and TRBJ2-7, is KAGVTQTPRYLIKTRGQQVTLSCSPISGHRSVSWYQQTPGQGLQFLFEYFSETQRNKGNFPGRFSGRQFSNSRSEMNVSTLELGDSALYLCASSLDGTGSLEQYFGPGTRLTVT.